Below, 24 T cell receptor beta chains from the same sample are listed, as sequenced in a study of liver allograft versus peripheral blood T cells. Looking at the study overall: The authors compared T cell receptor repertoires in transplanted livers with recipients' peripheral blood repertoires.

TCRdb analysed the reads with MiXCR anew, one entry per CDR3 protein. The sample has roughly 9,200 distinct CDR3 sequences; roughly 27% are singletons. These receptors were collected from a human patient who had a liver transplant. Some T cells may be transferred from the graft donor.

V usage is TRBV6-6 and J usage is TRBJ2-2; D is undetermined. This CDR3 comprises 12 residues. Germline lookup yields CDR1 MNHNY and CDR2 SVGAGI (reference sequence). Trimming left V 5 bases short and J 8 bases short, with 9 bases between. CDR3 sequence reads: CASSVPLGELFF. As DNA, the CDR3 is TGTGCCAGCAGTGTCCCTTTGGGGGAGCTGTTTTTT.

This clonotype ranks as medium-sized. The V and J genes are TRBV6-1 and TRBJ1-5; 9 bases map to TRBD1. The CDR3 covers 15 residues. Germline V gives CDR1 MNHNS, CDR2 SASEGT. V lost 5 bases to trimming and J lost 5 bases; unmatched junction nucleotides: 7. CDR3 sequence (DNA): TGTGCCAGCAGTTGGGACAGGGTCACCGATCAGCCCCAGCATTTT. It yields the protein CASSWDRVTDQPQHF.

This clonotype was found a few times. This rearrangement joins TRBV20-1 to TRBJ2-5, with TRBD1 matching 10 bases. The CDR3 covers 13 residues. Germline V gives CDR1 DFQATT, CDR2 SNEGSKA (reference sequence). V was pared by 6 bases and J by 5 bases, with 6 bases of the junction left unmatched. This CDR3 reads CSAGDRGRETQYF. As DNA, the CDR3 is TGCAGTGCGGGAGACAGGGGGCGGGAGACCCAGTACTTC.

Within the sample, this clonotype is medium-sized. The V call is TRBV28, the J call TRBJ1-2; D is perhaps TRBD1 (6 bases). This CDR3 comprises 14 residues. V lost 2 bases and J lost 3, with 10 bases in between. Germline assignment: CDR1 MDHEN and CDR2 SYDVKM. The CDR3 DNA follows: TGTGCCAGCAGTTTAGGGGGCGTCGACTATGGCTACACCTTC. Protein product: CASSLGGVDYGYTF.

The CDR3 spells CSWRGNEQFF. CDR3 nucleotides: TGCAGTTGGAGGGGAAATGAGCAGTTCTTC. The chain uses TRBV20-1 and TRBJ2-1; the D gene is possibly TRBD2 (6 bases). This CDR3 is built from 10 residues. V lost 8 bases and J 7 bases, leaving 9 bases between the germline ends. Germline V gene lookup returns CDR1 DFQATT and CDR2 SNEGSKA (reference sequence).

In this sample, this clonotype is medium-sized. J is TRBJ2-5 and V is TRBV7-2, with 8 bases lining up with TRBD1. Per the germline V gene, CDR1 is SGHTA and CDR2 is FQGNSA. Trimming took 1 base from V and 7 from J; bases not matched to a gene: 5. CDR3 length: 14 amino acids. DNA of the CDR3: TGTGCCAGCAGCTTAGGGGCAGGGGGCGCGACCCAGTACTTC. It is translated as CASSLGAGGATQYF.

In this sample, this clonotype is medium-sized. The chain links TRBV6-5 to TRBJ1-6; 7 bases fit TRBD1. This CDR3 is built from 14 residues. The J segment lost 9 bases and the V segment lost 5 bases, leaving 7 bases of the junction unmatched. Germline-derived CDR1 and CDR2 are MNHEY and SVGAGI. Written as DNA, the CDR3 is TGTGCCAGCAGTCGTACTCAGGGGGGTTCACCCCTCCACTTT. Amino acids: CASSRTQGGSPLHF.

DNA for the CDR3: TGTGCCAGCAGGGGGAGCGGCCGGACGTGGAATGAGCAGTTCTTC. Encoded protein: CASRGSGRTWNEQFF. The V and J genes are TRBV6-5 and TRBJ2-1; D perhaps matches TRBD2 (5 bases). V dropped 6 bases and J dropped 7 bases, with 19 bases sitting between them. This CDR3 has 15 amino acids. From germline, CDR1 is MNHEY and CDR2 SVGAGI.

CDR3 nucleotides: TGTGCCAGCAGTTCACCTTCTGGCTACGAGCAGTACTTC. Protein: CASSSPSGYEQYF. The gene calls are TRBV28 and TRBJ2-7; D is ambiguous. Trimming took 4 bases from V and 3 from J, leaving 10 bases between them. Germline lookup yields CDR1 MDHEN and CDR2 SYDVKM. This CDR3 contains 13 residues.

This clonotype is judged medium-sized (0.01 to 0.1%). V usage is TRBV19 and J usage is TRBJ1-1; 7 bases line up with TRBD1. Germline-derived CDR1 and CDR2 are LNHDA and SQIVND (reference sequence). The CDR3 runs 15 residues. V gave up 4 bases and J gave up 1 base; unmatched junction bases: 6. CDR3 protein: CASSTRDRENTEAFF. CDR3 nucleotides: TGTGCCAGTAGTACGCGAGACAGGGAGAACACTGAAGCTTTCTTT.

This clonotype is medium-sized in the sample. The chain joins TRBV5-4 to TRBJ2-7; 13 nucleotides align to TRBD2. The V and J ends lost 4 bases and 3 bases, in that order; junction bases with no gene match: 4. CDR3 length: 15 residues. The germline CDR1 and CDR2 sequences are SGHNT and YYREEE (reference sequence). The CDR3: CASSRGTSGNYEQYF. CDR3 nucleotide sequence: TGTGCCAGCAGCCGGGGGACTAGCGGGAACTACGAGCAGTACTTC.

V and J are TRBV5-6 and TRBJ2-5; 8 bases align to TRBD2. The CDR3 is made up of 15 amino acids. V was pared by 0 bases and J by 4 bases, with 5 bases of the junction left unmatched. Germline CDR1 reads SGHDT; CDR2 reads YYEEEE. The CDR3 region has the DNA TGTGCCAGCAGCTTGGTAGCTAGCGGGTTAGAGACCCAGTACTTC. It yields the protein CASSLVASGLETQYF.

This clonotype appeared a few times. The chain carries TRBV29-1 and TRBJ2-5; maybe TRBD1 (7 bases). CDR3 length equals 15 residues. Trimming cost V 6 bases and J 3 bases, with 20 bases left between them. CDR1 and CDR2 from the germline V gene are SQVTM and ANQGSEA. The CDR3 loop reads CSVGGTEGYEETQYF. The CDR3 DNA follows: TGCAGCGTGGGCGGGACAGAGGGTTATGAAGAGACCCAGTACTTC.

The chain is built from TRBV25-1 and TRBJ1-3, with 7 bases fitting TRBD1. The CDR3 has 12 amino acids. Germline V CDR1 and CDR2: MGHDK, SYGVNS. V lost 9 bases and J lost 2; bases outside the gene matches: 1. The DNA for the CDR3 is TGTGCCAGTCAGGGGGCTGGAAACACCATATATTTT. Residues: CASQGAGNTIYF.

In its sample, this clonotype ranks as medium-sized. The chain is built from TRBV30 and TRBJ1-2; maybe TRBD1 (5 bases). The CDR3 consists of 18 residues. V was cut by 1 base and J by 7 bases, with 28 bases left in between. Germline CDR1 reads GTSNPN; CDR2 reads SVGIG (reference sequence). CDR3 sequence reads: CAWSARGRVTPRKAGYTF. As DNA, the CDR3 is TGTGCCTGGAGTGCAAGGGGCAGGGTGACCCCCCGGAAGGCTGGCTACACCTTC.

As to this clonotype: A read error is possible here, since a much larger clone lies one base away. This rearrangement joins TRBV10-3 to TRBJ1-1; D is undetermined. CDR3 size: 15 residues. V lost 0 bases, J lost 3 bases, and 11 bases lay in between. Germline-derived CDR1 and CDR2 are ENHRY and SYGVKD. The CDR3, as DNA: TGTGCCATCAGTGAGTCAAGGGATTTGGACACTGAAGCTTTCTTT. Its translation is CAISESRDLDTEAFF.

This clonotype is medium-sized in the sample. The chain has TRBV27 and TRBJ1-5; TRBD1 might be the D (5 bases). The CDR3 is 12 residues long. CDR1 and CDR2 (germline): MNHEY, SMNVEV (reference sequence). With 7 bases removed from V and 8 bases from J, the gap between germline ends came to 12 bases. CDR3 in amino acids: CASKTGGKPQHF. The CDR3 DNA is TGTGCCAGCAAAACAGGCGGAAAGCCCCAGCATTTT.

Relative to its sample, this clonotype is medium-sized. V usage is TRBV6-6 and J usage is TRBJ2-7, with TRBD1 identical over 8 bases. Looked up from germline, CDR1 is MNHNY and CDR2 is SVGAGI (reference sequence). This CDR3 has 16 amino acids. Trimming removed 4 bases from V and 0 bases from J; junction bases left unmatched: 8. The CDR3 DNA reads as TGTGCCAGCAGTTTAAAGGGACAGGCGAGCTCCTACGAGCAGTACTTC. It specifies CASSLKGQASSYEQYF.

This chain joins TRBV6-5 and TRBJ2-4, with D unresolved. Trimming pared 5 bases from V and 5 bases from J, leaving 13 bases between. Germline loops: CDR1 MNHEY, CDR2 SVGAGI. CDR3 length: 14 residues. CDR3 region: CASSRVQRENIQYF. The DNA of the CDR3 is TGTGCCAGCAGTCGTGTCCAACGGGAAAACATTCAGTACTTC.

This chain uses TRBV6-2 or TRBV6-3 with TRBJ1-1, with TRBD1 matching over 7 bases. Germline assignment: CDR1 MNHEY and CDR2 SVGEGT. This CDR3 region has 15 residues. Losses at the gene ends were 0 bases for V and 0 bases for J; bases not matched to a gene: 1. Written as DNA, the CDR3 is TGTGCCAGCAGTTACTCCAGGGGGATGAACACTGAAGCTTTCTTT. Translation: CASSYSRGMNTEAFF.

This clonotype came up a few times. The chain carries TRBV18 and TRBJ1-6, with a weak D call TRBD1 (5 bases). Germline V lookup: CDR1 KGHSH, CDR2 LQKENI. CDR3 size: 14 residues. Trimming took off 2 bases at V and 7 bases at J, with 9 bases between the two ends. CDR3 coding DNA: TGTGCCAGCTCACCAGGGGACGGGAATTCACCCCTCCACTTT. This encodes CASSPGDGNSPLHF.

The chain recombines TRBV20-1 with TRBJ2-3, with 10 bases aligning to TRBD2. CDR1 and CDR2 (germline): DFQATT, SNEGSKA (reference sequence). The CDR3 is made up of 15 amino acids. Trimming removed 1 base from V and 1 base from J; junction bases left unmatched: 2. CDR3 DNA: TGCAGTGCTAGAGTCCTAGCGGGGGGCACAGATACGCAGTATTTT. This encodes CSARVLAGGTDTQYF.

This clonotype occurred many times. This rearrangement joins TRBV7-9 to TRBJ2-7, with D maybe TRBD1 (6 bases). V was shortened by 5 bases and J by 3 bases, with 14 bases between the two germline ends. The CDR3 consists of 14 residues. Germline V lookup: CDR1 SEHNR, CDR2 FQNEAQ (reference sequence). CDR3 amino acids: CASSNRARSYEQYF. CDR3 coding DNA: TGTGCCAGCAGCAACAGGGCGAGGAGCTACGAGCAGTACTTC. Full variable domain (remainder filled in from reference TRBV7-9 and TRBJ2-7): DTGVSQNPRHKITKRGQNVTFRCDPISEHNRLYWYRQTLGQGPEFLTYFQNEAQLEKSRLLSDRFSAERPKGSFSTLEIQRTEQGDSAMYLCASSNRARSYEQYFGPGTRLTVT.

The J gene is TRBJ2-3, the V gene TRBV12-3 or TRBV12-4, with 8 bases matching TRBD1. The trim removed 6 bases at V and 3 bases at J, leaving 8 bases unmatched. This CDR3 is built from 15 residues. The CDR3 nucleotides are TGTGCCAGCAGGGCACAGGGGGTGATGACAGATACGCAGTATTTT. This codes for CASRAQGVMTDTQYF.